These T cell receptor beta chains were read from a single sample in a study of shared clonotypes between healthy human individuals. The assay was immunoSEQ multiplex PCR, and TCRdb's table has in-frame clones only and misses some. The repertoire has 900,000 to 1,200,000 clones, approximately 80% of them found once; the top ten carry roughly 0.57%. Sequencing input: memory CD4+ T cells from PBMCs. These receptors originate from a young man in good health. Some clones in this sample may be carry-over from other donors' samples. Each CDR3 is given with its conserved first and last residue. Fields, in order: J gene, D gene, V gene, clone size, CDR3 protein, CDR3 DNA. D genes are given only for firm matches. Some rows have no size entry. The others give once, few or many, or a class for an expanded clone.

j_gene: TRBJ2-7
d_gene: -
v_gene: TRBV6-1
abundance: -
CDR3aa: CASRSGSYEQYF
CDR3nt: TGTGCCAGCAGGAGTGGGAGCTACGAGCAGTACTTC

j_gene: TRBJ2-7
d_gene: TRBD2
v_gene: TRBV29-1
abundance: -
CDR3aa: CSVEGSPLAGEYYEQYF
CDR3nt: TGCAGCGTTGAAGGTTCCCCCCTAGCGGGAGAATACTACGAGCAGTACTTC

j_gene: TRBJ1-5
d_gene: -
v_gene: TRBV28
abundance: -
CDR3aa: CASGYGTAHSNQPQHF
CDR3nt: TGTGCCAGCGGATACGGGACCGCCCATAGCAATCAGCCCCAGCATTTT

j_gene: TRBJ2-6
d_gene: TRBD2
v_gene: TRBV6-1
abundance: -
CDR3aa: CASSEIHGGAGANVLTF
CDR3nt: TGTGCCAGCAGTGAAATACACGGGGGGGCTGGGGCCAACGTCCTGACTTTC

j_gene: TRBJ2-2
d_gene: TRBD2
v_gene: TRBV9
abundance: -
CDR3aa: CASSVVSASGPGELFF
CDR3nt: TGTGCCAGCAGCGTAGTATCGGCTAGCGGGCCCGGGGAGCTGTTTTTT

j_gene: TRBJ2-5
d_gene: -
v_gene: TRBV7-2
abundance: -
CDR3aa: CASSEQSRETQYF
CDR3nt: TGTGCCAGCAGCGAACAAAGCAGAGAGACCCAGTACTTC

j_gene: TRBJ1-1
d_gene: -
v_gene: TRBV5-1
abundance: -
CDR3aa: CASSLTGARIQNTEAFF
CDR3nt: TGCGCCAGCAGCTTGACGGGGGCACGCATTCAGAACACTGAAGCTTTCTTT

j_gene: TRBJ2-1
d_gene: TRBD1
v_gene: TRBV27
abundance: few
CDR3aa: CASSYDRGVHNEQFF
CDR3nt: TGTGCCAGCAGCTACGACAGGGGGGTACACAATGAGCAGTTCTTC

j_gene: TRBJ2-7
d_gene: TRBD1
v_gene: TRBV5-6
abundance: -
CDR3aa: CASSPTGIHEQYF
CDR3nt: TGTGCCAGCAGCCCGACAGGGATCCACGAGCAGTACTTC

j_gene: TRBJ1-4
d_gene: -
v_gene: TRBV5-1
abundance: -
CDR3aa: CASSAGSTNEKLFF
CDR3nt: TGCGCCAGCAGCGCAGGGAGCACTAATGAAAAACTGTTTTTT

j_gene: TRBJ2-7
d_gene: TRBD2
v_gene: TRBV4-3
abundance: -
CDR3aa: CASSQDLVTSGRQYF
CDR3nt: TGCGCCAGCAGCCAAGATTTGGTGACTAGCGGTCGGCAGTACTTC

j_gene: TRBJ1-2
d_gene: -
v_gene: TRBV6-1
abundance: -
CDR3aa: CASSAVQGAGYTF
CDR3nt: TGTGCCAGCAGTGCGGTACAGGGAGCTGGCTACACCTTC

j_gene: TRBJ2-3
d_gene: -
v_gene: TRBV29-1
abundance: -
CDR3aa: CSVELGHPIKLYF
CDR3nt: TGCAGCGTTGAGCTGGGACATCCAATAAAGCTGTATTTT

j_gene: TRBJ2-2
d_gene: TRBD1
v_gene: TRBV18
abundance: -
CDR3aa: CASSWDRATNTGELFF
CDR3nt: TGTGCCAGCTCATGGGACAGGGCTACGAACACCGGGGAGCTGTTTTTT

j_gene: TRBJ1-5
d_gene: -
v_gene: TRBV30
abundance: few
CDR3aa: CAWGFAESNQPQHF
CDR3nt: TGTGCCTGGGGCTTTGCTGAGAGCAATCAGCCCCAGCATTTT

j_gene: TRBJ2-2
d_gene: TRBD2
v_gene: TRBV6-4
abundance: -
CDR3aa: CASRKPPIGGTGHTGELFF
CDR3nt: TGTGCCAGCAGAAAGCCCCCCATCGGGGGGACTGGTCACACCGGGGAGCTGTTTTTT

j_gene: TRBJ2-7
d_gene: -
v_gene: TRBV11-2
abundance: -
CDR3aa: CASSLKRSYEQYF
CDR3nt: TGCGCCAGCAGCTTAAAGCGGTCCTACGAGCAGTACTTC

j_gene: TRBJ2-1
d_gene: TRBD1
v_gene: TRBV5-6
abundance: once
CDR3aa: CASFGRDRVNEQFF
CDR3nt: TGTGCCAGTTTCGGACGGGACAGGGTTAATGAGCAGTTCTTC

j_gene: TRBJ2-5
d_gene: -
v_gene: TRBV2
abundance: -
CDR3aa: CASSRQGYQETQYF
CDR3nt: TGTGCCAGCAGCCGGCAGGGGTACCAAGAGACCCAGTACTTC

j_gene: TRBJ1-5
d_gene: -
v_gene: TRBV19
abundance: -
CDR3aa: CASTYQGRSNQPQHF
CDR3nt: TGTGCCAGTACCTACCAGGGGAGGAGCAATCAGCCCCAGCATTTT

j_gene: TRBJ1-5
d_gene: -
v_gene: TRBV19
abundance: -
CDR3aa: CASSWDSNQPQHF
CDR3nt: TGTGCCAGTAGTTGGGATAGCAATCAGCCCCAGCATTTT

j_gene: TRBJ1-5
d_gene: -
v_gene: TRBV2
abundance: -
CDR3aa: CASSEYGNSNQPQHF
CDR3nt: TGTGCCAGCAGTGAATACGGTAATAGCAATCAGCCCCAGCATTTT

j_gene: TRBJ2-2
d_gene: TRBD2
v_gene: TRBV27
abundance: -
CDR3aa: CASSLIGSSLAGVAGELFF
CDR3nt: TGTGCCAGCAGTTTAATTGGTTCGTCACTAGCGGGAGTGGCAGGGGAGCTGTTTTTT

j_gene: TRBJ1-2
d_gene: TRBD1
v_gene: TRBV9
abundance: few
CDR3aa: CASSGGQGLDYGYTF
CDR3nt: TGTGCCAGCAGCGGAGGACAGGGATTAGACTATGGCTACACCTTC

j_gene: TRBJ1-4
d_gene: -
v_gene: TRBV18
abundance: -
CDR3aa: CASSPRGPNEKLFF
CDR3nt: TGTGCCAGCTCACCAAGGGGCCCAAATGAAAAACTGTTTTTT

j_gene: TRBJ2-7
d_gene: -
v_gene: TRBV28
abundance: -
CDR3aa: CASSLGAVSYEQYF
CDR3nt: TGTGCCAGCAGTTTAGGGGCAGTATCCTACGAGCAGTACTTC

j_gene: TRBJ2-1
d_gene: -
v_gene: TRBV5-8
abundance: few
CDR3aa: CASSLRGAYNEQFF
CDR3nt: TGTGCCAGCAGCCTAAGGGGCGCATACAATGAGCAGTTCTTC

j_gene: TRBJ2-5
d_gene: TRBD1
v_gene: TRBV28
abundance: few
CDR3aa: CASSPQGGEETQYF
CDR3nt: TGTGCCAGCAGCCCACAAGGGGGCGAAGAGACCCAGTACTTC

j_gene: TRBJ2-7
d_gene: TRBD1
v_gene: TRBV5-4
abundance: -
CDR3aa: CASSSTTGAHYEQYF
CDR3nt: TGTGCCAGCAGCTCGACCACAGGGGCCCACTACGAGCAGTACTTC

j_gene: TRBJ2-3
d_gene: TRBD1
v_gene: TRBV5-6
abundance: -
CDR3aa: CASSAGTGDNTDTQYF
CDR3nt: TGTGCCAGCAGCGCTGGGACAGGGGACAACACAGATACGCAGTATTTT

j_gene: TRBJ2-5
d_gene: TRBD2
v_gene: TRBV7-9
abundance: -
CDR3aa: CASSLPLTSGGLKETQYF
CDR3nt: TGTGCCAGCAGCTTACCCCTAACTAGCGGGGGACTCAAAGAGACCCAGTACTTC

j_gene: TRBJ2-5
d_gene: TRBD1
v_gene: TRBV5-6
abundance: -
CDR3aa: CASSLRDSRETQYF
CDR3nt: TGTGCCAGCAGCTTGAGGGACAGCCGAGAGACCCAGTACTTC

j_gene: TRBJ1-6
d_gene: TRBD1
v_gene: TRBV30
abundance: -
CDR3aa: CAWSLGQGGSPLHF
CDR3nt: TGTGCCTGGAGTCTGGGACAGGGTGGATCACCCCTCCACTTT

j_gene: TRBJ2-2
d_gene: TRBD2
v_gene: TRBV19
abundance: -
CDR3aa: CASSMGLAVLNTGELFF
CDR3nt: TGTGCCAGTAGTATGGGACTAGCGGTTTTGAACACCGGGGAGCTGTTTTTT

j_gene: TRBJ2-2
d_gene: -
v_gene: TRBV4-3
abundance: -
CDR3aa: CASSQDPRGDTGELFF
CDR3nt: TGCGCCAGCAGCCAAGATCCCAGGGGCGACACCGGGGAGCTGTTTTTT

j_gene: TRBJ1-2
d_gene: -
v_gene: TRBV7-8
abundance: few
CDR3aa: CASSLDPLGGGYTF
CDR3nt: TGTGCCAGCAGCTTAGATCCCCTCGGGGGGGGCTACACCTTC

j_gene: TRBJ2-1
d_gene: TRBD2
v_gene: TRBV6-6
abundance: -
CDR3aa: CASETSGRVEQFF
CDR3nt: TGTGCCAGCGAGACTAGCGGGAGGGTTGAGCAGTTCTTC

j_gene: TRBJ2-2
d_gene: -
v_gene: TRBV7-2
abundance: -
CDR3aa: CASSLGGRTTGELFF
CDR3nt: TGTGCCAGCAGCTTAGGAGGCAGGACCACCGGGGAGCTGTTTTTT

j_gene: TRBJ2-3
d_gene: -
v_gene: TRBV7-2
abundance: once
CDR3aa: CASSLARGDTQYF
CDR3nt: TGTGCCAGCAGCTTAGCGAGGGGCGATACGCAGTATTTT

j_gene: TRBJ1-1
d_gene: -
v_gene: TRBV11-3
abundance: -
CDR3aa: CASSQESNTEAFF
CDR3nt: TGTGCCAGCAGTCAAGAATCGAACACTGAAGCTTTCTTT

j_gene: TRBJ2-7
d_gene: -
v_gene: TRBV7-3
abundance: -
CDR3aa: CASIESRRAPYEQYF
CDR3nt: TGTGCCAGCATTGAATCTCGGCGGGCCCCCTACGAGCAGTACTTC

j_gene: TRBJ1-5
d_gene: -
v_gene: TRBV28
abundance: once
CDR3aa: CASSQARSNQPQHF
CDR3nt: TGTGCCAGCAGTCAAGCGCGTAGCAATCAGCCCCAGCATTTT

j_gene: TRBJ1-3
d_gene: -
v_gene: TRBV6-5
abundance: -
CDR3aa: CASSYEEKANTIYF
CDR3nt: TGTGCCAGCAGTTACGAGGAGAAGGCAAACACCATATATTTT

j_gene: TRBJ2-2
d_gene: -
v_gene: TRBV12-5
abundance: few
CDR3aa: CASGLPSGELFF
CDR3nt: TGTGCTAGTGGTTTGCCTTCCGGGGAGCTGTTTTTT

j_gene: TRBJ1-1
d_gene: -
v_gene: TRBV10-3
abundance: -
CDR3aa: CAISLGGNTEAFF
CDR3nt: TGTGCCATCAGTCTCGGAGGGAACACTGAAGCTTTCTTT

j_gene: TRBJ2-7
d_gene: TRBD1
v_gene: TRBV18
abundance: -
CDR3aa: CASSPLGTGPSYEQYF
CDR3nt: TGTGCCAGCTCACCACTAGGGACAGGACCTTCCTACGAGCAGTACTTC

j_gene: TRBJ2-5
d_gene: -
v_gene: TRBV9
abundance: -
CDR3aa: CASSVELGWGTQYF
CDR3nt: TGTGCCAGCAGCGTAGAATTGGGGTGGGGGACCCAGTACTTC

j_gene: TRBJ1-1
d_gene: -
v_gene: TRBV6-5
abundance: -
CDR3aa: CASSYLATAFF
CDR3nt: TGTGCCAGCAGTTACTTAGCTACAGCTTTCTTT

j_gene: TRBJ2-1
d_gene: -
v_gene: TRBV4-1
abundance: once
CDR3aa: CASSQLTAGAHEQFF
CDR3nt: TGCGCCAGCAGCCAACTGACTGCAGGGGCCCATGAGCAGTTCTTC

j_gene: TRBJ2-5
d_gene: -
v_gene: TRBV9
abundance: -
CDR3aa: CASSVTGAETQYF
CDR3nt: TGTGCCAGCAGCGTAACTGGGGCAGAGACCCAGTACTTC

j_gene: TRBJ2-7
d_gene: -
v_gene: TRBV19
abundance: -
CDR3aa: CASSISRGKDEQYF
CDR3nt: TGTGCCAGTAGTATATCTCGGGGTAAGGACGAGCAGTACTTC

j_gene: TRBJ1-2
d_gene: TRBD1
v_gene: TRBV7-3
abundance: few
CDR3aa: CASSPQGDAGTYTF
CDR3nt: TGTGCCAGCAGCCCACAGGGGGATGCGGGAACCTACACCTTC

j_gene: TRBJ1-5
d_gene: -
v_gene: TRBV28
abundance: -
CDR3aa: CASSRSLGQPQHF
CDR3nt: TGTGCCAGCAGTCGGTCACTTGGGCAGCCCCAGCATTTT